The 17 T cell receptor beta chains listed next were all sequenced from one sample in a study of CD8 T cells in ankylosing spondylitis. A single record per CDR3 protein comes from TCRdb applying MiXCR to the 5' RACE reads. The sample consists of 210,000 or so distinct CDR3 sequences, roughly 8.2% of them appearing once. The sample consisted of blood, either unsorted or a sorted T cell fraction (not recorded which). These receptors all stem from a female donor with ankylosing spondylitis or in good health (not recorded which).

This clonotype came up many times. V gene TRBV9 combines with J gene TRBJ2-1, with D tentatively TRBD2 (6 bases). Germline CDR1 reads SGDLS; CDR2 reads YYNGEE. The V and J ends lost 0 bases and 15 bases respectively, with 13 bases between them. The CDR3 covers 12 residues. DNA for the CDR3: TGTGCCAGCAGCGTAGCAGGCGGGAAGCCGTTCTTC. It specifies CASSVAGGKPFF.

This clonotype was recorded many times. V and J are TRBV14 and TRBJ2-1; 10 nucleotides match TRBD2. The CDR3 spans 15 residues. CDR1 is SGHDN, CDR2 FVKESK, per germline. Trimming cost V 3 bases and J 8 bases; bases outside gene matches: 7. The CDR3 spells CASSQGASGRYEQFF. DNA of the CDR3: TGTGCCAGCAGCCAGGGAGCTAGCGGGAGATATGAGCAGTTCTTC.

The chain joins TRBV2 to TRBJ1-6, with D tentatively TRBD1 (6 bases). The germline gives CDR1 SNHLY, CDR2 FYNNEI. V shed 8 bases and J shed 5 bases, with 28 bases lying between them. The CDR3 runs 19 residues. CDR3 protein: CASGLGGPRRFRNNSPLHF. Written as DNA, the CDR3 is TGTGCCAGCGGTCTTGGGGGCCCGCGGCGATTTAGAAATAATTCACCCCTCCACTTT.

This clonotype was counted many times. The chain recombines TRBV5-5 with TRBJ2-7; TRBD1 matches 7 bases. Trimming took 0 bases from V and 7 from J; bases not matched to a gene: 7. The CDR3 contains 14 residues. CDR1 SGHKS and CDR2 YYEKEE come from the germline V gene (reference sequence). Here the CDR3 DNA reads TGTGCCAGCAGCTTGGTCGGGACAGCCTTGGAGCAGTACTTC. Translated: CASSLVGTALEQYF.

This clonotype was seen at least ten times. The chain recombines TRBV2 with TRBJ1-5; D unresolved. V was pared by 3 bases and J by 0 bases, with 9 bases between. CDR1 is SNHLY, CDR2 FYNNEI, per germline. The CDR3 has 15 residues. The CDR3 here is CASSEAGYSNQPQHF. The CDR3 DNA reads TGTGCCAGCAGTGAGGCGGGTTATAGCAATCAGCCCCAGCATTTT.

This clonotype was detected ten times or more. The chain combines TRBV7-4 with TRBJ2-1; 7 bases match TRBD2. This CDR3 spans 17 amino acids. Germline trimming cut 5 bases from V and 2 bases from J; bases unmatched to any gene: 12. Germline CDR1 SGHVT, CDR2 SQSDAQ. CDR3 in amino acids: CASSLPRLSGAYNEQFF. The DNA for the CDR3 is TGTGCCAGCAGCCTCCCCCGTTTAAGCGGGGCCTACAATGAGCAGTTCTTC. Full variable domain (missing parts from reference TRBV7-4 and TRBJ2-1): GAGVSQSPRYKVAKRGRDVALRCDSISGHVTLYWYRQTLGQGSEVLTYSQSDAQRDKSGRPSGRFSAERPERSVSTLKIQRTEQGDSAVYLCASSLPRLSGAYNEQFFGPGTRLTVL.

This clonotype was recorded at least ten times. The CDR3 loop reads CASSLGGRSIYEQYF. DNA of the CDR3: TGTGCCAGCAGCTTAGGCGGGAGGTCCATCTACGAGCAGTACTTC. The J gene is TRBJ2-7, the V gene TRBV7-2; the match to TRBD2 covers 8 bases. The CDR3 is 15 amino acids. Unmatched junction bases numbered 5, after V lost 1 base and J lost 3 bases. Germline CDR1 SGHTA, CDR2 FQGNSA.

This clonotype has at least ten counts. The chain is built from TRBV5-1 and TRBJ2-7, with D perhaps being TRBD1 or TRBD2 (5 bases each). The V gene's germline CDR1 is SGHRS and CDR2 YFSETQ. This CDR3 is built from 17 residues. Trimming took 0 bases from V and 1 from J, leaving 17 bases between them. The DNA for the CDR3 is TGCGCCAGCAGCTTGGACTGGAGGCCAGGGAATTCCTACGAGCAGTACTTC. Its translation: CASSLDWRPGNSYEQYF.

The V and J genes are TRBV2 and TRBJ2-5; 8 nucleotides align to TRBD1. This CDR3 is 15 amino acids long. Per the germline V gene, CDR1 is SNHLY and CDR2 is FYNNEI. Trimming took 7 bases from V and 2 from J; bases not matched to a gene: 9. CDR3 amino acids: CASNQGTGIQETQYF. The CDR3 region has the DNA TGTGCCAGCAATCAAGGGACAGGCATACAAGAGACCCAGTACTTC. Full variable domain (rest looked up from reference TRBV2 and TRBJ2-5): EPEVTQTPSHQVTQMGQEVILRCVPISNHLYFYWYRQILGQKVEFLVSFYNNEISEKSEIFDDQFSVERPDGSNFTLKIRSTKLEDSAMYFCASNQGTGIQETQYFGPGTRLLVL.

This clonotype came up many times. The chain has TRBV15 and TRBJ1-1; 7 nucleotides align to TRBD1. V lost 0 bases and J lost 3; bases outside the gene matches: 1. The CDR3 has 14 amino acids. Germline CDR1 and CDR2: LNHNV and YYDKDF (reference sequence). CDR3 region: CATSRDRGDTEAFF. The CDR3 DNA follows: TGTGCCACCAGCAGAGACAGGGGGGACACTGAAGCTTTCTTT.

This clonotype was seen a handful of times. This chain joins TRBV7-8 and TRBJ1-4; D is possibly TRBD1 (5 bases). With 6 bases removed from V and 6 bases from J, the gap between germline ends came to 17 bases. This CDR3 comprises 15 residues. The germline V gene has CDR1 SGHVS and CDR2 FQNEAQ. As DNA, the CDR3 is TGTGCCAGCAGTTCGGACCACCCGGGGGATGAAAAACTGTTTTTT. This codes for CASSSDHPGDEKLFF.

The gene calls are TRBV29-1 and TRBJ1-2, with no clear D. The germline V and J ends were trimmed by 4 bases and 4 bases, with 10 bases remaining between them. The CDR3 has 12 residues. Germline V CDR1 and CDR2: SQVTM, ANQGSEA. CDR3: CSVAGSIYGYTF. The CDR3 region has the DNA TGCAGCGTTGCCGGGTCCATCTATGGCTACACCTTC.

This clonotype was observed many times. CDR3 protein: CSAVSGRKGEQFF. The CDR3 coding sequence is TGCAGTGCCGTTAGCGGGAGGAAGGGGGAGCAGTTCTTC. The gene calls are TRBV20-1 and TRBJ2-1; 10 positions match TRBD2. This CDR3 contains 13 residues. Per germline, CDR1 DFQATT and CDR2 SNEGSKA (reference sequence). The junction had 9 bases not matched to a gene; V was cut back by 6 bases and J by 10 bases.

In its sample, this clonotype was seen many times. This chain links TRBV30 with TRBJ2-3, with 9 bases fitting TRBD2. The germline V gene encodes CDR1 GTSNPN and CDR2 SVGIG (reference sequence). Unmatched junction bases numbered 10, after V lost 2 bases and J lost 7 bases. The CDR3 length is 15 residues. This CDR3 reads CAWSPRAGGPYTQYF. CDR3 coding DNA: TGTGCCTGGAGTCCCAGGGCGGGAGGGCCCTATACGCAGTATTTT.

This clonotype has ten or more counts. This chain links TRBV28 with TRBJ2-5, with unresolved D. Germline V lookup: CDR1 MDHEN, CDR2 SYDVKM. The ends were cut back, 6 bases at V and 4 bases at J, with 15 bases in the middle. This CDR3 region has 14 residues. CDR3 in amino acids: CASSPPRAPETQYF. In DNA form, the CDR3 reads TGTGCCAGCAGCCCACCTCGCGCCCCAGAGACCCAGTACTTC.

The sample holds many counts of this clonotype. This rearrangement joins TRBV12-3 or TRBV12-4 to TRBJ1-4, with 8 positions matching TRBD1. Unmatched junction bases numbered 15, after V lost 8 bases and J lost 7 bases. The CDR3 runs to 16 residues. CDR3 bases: TGTGCCAGCCATCCCGGACAGGGAGCCCTTGGTGAAAAACTGTTTTTT. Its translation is CASHPGQGALGEKLFF.

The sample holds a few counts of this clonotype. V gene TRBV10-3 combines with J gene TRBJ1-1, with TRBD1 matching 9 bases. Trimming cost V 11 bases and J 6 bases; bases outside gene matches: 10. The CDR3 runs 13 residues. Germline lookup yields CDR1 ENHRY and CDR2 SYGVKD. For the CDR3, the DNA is TGTGCCGCCGCTGGACAGGGGCGACCTGAAGCTTTCTTT. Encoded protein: CAAAGQGRPEAFF.